This TCR beta chain is from a study of radiation and T cells in renal cell carcinoma. Libraries were prepared by immunoSEQ multiplex PCR; TCRdb keeps only in-frame clonotypes and omits some of them. The sample contains roughly 82,000 clones, nearly 90% of which appear only once. The time point here: blood 4 weeks post-SBRT, at nephrectomy. Treatment in this sample: 15 Gy SBRT to primary tumor, nephrectomy 4 weeks later. Only a few counts were recorded for this clone. This receptor was obtained from a woman between 65 and 79 years old with renal cell carcinoma. Specimen: blood, collected from a patient whose treatment included radiotherapy and nephrectomy.

In nucleotides, the CDR3 is TGTGCCAGCAGCGGTAGGACAGGAGGAAACACTGAAGCTTTCTTT. Amino acid sequence: CASSGRTGGNTEAFF. The chain is built from TRBV5-4 and TRBJ1-1; 7 bases align to TRBD1. J gave up 2 bases and V 4 bases, and 8 bases lay outside the gene matches. CDR3 size: 15 residues. CDR1 and CDR2 (germline): SGHNT, YYREEE (reference sequence).